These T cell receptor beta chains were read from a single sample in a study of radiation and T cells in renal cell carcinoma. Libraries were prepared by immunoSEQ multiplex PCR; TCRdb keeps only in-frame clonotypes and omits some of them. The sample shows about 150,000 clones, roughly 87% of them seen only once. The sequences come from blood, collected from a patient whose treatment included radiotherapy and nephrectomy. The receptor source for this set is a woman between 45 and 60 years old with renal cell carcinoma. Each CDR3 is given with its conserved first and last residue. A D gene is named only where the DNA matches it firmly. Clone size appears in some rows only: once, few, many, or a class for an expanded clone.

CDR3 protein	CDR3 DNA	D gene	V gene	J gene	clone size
CASSLGGTGELFF	TGTGCTAGCAGCCTAGGGGGCACCGGGGAGCTGTTTTTT	-	TRBV7-7	TRBJ2-2	-
CASRTSGDTDTQYF	TGTGCCAGCAGGACTAGCGGGGACACAGATACGCAGTATTTT	TRBD2	TRBV7-9	TRBJ2-3	once
CASSLASLGGESNQPQHF	TGTGCCAGCAGCTTGGCCTCGTTGGGGGGCGAAAGCAATCAGCCCCAGCATTTT	-	TRBV5-6	TRBJ1-5	once
CASSYEGAGVTEAFF	TGTGCCAGCAGTTACGAGGGAGCCGGGGTCACTGAAGCTTTCTTT	-	TRBV6-5	TRBJ1-1	-
CASSYRNLPGETQYF	TGTGCCAGCAGTTACAGAAATCTCCCGGGAGAGACCCAGTACTTC	-	TRBV6-5	TRBJ2-5	-
CASSVGASRVNTEAFF	TGTGCCAGCAGCGTAGGGGCCTCCAGGGTTAACACTGAAGCTTTCTTT	-	TRBV9	TRBJ1-1	-
CASSLDGTVRSGNTIYF	TGCGCCAGCAGCTTGGACGGGACAGTCCGCTCTGGAAACACCATATATTTT	TRBD1	TRBV5-1	TRBJ1-3	-
CASIPGEWGQPQHF	TGTGCCAGCATCCCAGGGGAATGGGGTCAGCCCCAGCATTTT	-	TRBV6-1	TRBJ1-5	-
CSAGPFEKLFF	TGCAGTGCTGGCCCGTTTGAAAAACTGTTTTTT	-	TRBV20-1	TRBJ1-4	-
CASSLAGAGVSEEQYF	TGTGCCAGCAGCTTAGCGGGGGCAGGGGTCTCGGAAGAGCAGTACTTC	-	TRBV7-2	TRBJ2-7	-
CASSLGDSLPYGYTF	TGTGCCAGCAGCTTAGGCGACAGCCTCCCCTATGGCTACACCTTC	-	TRBV7-6	TRBJ1-2	-
CASSPTGVFLRTDTQYF	TGTGCCAGCAGCCCGACAGGGGTCTTCCTACGCACAGATACGCAGTATTTT	TRBD1	TRBV9	TRBJ2-3	few
CASSPPELPYEQYF	TGTGCCAGCAGTCCACCGGAATTACCTTACGAGCAGTACTTC	-	TRBV6-5	TRBJ2-7	-
CASSYSKALRDEQYF	TGTGCCAGCAGTTACTCGAAGGCTCTAAGGGACGAGCAGTACTTC	-	TRBV6-5	TRBJ2-7	-
CATTWGAGDSGANVLTF	TGTGCCACCACCTGGGGGGCGGGAGACTCTGGGGCCAACGTCCTGACTTTC	-	TRBV19	TRBJ2-6	-
CASSQSPSLEQYF	TGTGCCAGCAGCCAATCCCCCTCCCTCGAGCAGTACTTC	-	TRBV11-1	TRBJ2-7	-
CASSPWTDEGIQYF	TGTGCCAGTAGTCCCTGGACGGACGAAGGCATTCAGTACTTC	-	TRBV19	TRBJ2-4	-
CSALTGVGYTF	TGCAGTGCCCTGACAGGGGTGGGCTACACCTTC	TRBD1	TRBV20-1	TRBJ1-2	-
CASSGPRGAQETQYF	TGTGCCAGCTCTGGCCCTCGGGGGGCCCAAGAGACCCAGTACTTC	-	TRBV6-1	TRBJ2-5	-
CASGLGEAFF	TGTGCCAGTGGATTGGGGGAGGCTTTCTTT	-	TRBV19	TRBJ1-1	-
CASGPWGVYNEQFF	TGTGCTAGTGGTCCTTGGGGGGTCTACAATGAGCAGTTCTTC	-	TRBV12-5	TRBJ2-1	-
CASSLAGSIGGNTIYF	TGCGCCAGCAGCTTGGCCGGTTCCATAGGGGGAAACACCATATATTTT	-	TRBV5-1	TRBJ1-3	-
CASSELSGANVLTF	TGTGCCAGCAGTGAACTCTCTGGGGCCAACGTCCTGACTTTC	-	TRBV2	TRBJ2-6	-
CASSEQGFKGYTF	TGTGCCAGCAGCGAACAGGGATTTAAGGGCTACACCTTC	-	TRBV7-9	TRBJ1-2	-
CASSFLRAGNNQPQHF	TGTGCCAGCAGTTTTCTCAGGGCGGGCAACAATCAGCCCCAGCATTTT	-	TRBV9	TRBJ1-5	-
CASSSGTSGGVREQYF	TGTGCCAGCAGCTCCGGGACTAGCGGGGGTGTGCGCGAGCAGTACTTC	TRBD2	TRBV7-9	TRBJ2-7	-
CATSRDRRGPGLAYNEQFF	TGTGCCACCAGCAGAGATAGGAGGGGCCCGGGACTAGCATACAATGAGCAGTTCTTC	TRBD2	TRBV15	TRBJ2-1	-
CASSLVEVPGTEAFF	TGTGCCAGCAGCTTGGTTGAAGTTCCGGGCACTGAAGCTTTCTTT	-	TRBV5-4	TRBJ1-1	-